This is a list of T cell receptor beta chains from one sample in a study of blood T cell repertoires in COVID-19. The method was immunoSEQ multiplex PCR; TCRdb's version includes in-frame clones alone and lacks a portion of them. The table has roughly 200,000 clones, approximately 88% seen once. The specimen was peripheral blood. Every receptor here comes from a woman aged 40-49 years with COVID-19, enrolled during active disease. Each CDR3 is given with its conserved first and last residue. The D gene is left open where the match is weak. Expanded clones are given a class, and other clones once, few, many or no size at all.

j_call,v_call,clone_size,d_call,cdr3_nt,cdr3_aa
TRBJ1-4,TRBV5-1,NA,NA,TGCGCCAGCAGCCCCAGCGGTTCGGGGGGTAATGAAAAACTGTTTTTT,CASSPSGSGGNEKLFF
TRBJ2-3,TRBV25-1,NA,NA,TGTGCCAGCAGCTGGACAGCCCCTTCAGATACGCAGTATTTT,CASSWTAPSDTQYF
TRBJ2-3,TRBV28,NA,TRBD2,TGTGCCAGCAGTCACAGAGCGGGAGGGGAGGCAGATACGCAGTATTTT,CASSHRAGGEADTQYF
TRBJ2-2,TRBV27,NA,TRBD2,TGTGCCAGCGCCCCTTCGATAGCGGGGTCCACCGGGGAGCTGTTTTTT,CASAPSIAGSTGELFF
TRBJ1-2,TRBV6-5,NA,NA,TGTGCCAGCAGTTATTCTGGGGGCTGGGGTGGCTACACCTTC,CASSYSGGWGGYTF
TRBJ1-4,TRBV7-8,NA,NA,TGTGCCAGCAGCCCCCGACGGGGGAATGAAAAACTGTTTTTT,CASSPRRGNEKLFF
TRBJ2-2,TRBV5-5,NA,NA,TGTGCCAGCAGCTTGGGTGCGCTTTTGTCGAACACCGGGGAGCTGTTTTTT,CASSLGALLSNTGELFF
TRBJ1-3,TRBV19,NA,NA,TGTGCCAGTATGTTCAACCCCTCGAGTGGAAACACCATATATTTT,CASMFNPSSGNTIYF
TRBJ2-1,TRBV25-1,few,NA,TGTGCCAGCAGCAGGGCTAGATTCCAGTTCTTC,CASSRARFQFF
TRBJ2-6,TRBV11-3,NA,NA,TGTGCCAGCAGCTCAGTTACAGGGACTGGGGCCAACGTCCTGACTTTC,CASSSVTGTGANVLTF
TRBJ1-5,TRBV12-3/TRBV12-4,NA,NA,TGTGCCAGCAGCGAGGGTCCTCAGCCCCAGCATTTT,CASSEGPQPQHF
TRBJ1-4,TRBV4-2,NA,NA,TGTGCCAGCAGCCAAGACGATCGCCCCATGTTGGGCTCTAATGAAAAACTGTTTTTT,CASSQDDRPMLGSNEKLFF
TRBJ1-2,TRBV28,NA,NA,TGTGCCAGCAGTTCAGACACGGGACTCAACTATGGCTACACCTTC,CASSSDTGLNYGYTF
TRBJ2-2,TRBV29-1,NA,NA,TGCAGCGCGGCCGTCGGGAACACCGGGGAGCTGTTTTTT,CSAAVGNTGELFF
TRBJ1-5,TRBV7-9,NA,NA,TGTGCCAGCAGCTTAGGACCAGGGAGCAATCAGCCCCAGCATTTT,CASSLGPGSNQPQHF
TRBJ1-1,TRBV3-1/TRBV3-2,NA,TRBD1,TGTGCCAGCAGCCAAGGCCCCCAGGGGGCGAGGACTGAAGCTTTCTTT,CASSQGPQGARTEAFF
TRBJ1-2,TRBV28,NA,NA,TGTGCCAGCAGTTCCCCCGGTGCCTCGGACTATGGCTACACCTTC,CASSSPGASDYGYTF
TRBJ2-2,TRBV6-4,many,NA,TGTGCCAGCAGTGAGCAGGACACCGGGGAGCTGTTTTTT,CASSEQDTGELFF
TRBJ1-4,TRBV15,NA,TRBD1,TGTGCCACCAGCAGCGACAGGGCGGACGAAAAACTGTTTTTT,CATSSDRADEKLFF
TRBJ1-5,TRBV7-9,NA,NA,TGTGCCAGCAGCTTAGGCGGAGGGACCGGCCATCAGCCCCAGCATTTT,CASSLGGGTGHQPQHF
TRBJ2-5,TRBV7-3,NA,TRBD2,TGTGCCAGCAGCCCTACTAGCGGGTCGCTAGAGACCCAGTACTTC,CASSPTSGSLETQYF
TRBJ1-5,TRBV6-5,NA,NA,TGTGCCAGCAGCGCCGGGGGTGGGCAGCCCCAGCATTTT,CASSAGGGQPQHF
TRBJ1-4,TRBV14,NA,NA,TGTGCCAGCAGCCAAGAGTTTGGGGGAGGTCATGAAAAACTGTTTTTT,CASSQEFGGGHEKLFF
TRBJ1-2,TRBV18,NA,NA,TGTGCCAGCTCACCAAAGGGAGCAGGGACTTTAGGCTACACCTTC,CASSPKGAGTLGYTF
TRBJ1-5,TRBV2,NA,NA,TGTGCCAGCAGCCGTGAGAGCAATCAGCCCCAGCATTTT,CASSRESNQPQHF
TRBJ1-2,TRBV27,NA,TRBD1,TGTGCCAGCAGTCCGGGACAGGGGTTTTCGAACTATGGCTACACCTTC,CASSPGQGFSNYGYTF
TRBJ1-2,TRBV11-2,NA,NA,TGTGCCAGTGCCTCCGGGATTTTGGGATATGGCTACACCTTC,CASASGILGYGYTF
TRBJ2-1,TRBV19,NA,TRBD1,TGTGCCTGCTCGATGGGACAGGGCTACAATGAGCAGTTCTTC,CACSMGQGYNEQFF
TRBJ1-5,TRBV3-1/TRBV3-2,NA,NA,TGTGCCAGCAGCCAACTCTTCAATCAGCCCCAGCATTTT,CASSQLFNQPQHF
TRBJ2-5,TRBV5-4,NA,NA,TGTGCCAGCAGCTCGACTATGATGGTAGGATCAGAGACCCAGTACTTC,CASSSTMMVGSETQYF
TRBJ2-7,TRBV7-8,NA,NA,TGTGCCAGCAGCCCAAATAGAGAGCCGTCACAGTACTTC,CASSPNREPSQYF
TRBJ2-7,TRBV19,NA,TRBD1,TGTGCCAGTAGCTTTGGGACAGGGGGCAAAAACGAGCAGTACTTC,CASSFGTGGKNEQYF
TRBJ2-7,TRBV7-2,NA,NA,TGTGCCAGCGGGCAGGAAGGGGCAGGCTCCTACGAGCAGTACTTC,CASGQEGAGSYEQYF
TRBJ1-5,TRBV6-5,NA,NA,TGTGCCAGCCAGACAGGTTATAGCAATCAGCCCCAGCATTTT,CASQTGYSNQPQHF
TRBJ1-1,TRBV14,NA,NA,TGTGCCAGCAGGTTAGGGGTGAACACTGAAGCTTTCTTT,CASRLGVNTEAFF
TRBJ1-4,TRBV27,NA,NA,TGTGCCAGCAGTTTAAGCAGTGCCCCCCGGCGGGAAAAACTGTTTTTT,CASSLSSAPRREKLFF
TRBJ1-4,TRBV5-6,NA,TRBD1,TGTGCCAGCAGCCCCACCGGGACAGCGTTCGAAAAACTGTTTTTT,CASSPTGTAFEKLFF
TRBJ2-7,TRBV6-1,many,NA,TGTGCCAGCAGTGAATCCGCAGGCTCTTCCTACGAGCAGTACTTC,CASSESAGSSYEQYF
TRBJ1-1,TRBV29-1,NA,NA,TGCAGCGTTGACAGGGCGAACACTGAAGCTTTCTTT,CSVDRANTEAFF
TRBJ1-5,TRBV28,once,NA,TGTGCCAGCAGTTTATTGAGGCAGATCAATCAGCCCCAGCATTTT,CASSLLRQINQPQHF
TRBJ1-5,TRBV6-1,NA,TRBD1,TGTGCCAGCAGTGAAGTTGGACAGGGGTCCCGTCAGCCCCAGCATTTT,CASSEVGQGSRQPQHF
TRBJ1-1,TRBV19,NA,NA,TGTGCCAGTAGTATAGCTGGACAGTTGAACACTGAAGCTTTCTTT,CASSIAGQLNTEAFF
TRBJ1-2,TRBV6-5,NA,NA,TGTGCCAGCAGTTACTCAACAGGGCTGGCTAACTATGGCTACACCTTC,CASSYSTGLANYGYTF
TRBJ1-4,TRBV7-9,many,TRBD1,TGTGCCAGCAGCCGCGGACAGGGGGTGAAACTGTTTTTT,CASSRGQGVKLFF
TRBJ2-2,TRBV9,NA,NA,TGTGCCAGCAGCGTAGGTTCAGGTCGTATGGCCGGGGAGCTGTTTTTT,CASSVGSGRMAGELFF
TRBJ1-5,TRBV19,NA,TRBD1,TGTGCCAGCTCCACCGGTATGACAGGGGCCCAGCCCCAGCATTTT,CASSTGMTGAQPQHF
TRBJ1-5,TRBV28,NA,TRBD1,TGTGCCAGCAGTCACAGGGGGTTGGACGGACAGCCCCAGCATTTT,CASSHRGLDGQPQHF
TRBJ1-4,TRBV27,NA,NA,TGTGCCAGCAGATCAAGGGGTTCTAATGAAAAACTGTTTTTT,CASRSRGSNEKLFF
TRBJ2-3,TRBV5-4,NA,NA,TGTGCCAGCAGCTTCGGGTCGAATGGAGGGACAGATACGCAGTATTTT,CASSFGSNGGTDTQYF
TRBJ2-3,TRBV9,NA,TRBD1,TGTGCCAGCAGCGCAGCCCGGGACAGCTTCACAGATACGCAGTATTTT,CASSAARDSFTDTQYF
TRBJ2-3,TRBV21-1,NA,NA,TGTGCCAGCAGCACGCCGGGACTAGCGGGCAGAGTTAGCACAGATACGCAGTATTTT,CASSTPGLAGRVSTDTQYF
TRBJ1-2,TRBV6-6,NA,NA,TGTGCCAGCAGTTACATTTCCGGTTATGGCTACACCTTC,CASSYISGYGYTF
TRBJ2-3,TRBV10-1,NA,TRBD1,TGCGCCAGCAGCCCTCTCCGGGACAGGGTAAAAGATACGCAGTATTTT,CASSPLRDRVKDTQYF